This T cell receptor beta chain appears in the sequencing data of a study of OX40 agonist ivuxolimab in advanced cancers. Context from the whole study: Ivuxolimab was a fully human IgG2 agonistic monoclonal antibody targeting the costimulatory receptor OX40 (CD134). Intravenous ivuxolimab was administered to patients every 2 weeks at six dose levels: 0.01, 0.1, 0.3, 1.5, 3 and 10 mg/kg. In the dose-escalation cohort, 82.7% of patients were male, and the mean age was around 60 years, with a range of roughly 20 to 80. The purpose of peripheral TCRbeta sequencing was to test whether ivuxolimab changed TCR sequence diversity and led to clonal T-cell expansion. Patients were allowed to have had prior anti-PD-1, anti-PD-L1 or anti-CTLA-4 therapy, and approximately 40% of the dose-escalation patients had been treated with checkpoint inhibitors. Among the approximately 50 dose-escalation patients, some 19 had hepatocellular carcinoma, around 15 melanoma, 9 renal cell carcinoma and 9 head and neck cancer. The paper reports the monotherapy dose-escalation portion (N of about 52 patients) of the phase I ivuxolimab trial. Partial responses occurred in three dose-escalation patients, of whom one had hepatocellular carcinoma and two had cutaneous melanoma.

Regarding this clone: Its antigen is currently not known. No per-base quality is available; no much larger clone lies one base away.

V loses 1 base of germline sequence and J loses 2 bases, and the interval between the two ends is 11 bases. Taken from cysteine to phenylalanine, the CDR3 has 15 residues. Just the 45-base CDR3 DNA is kept, in frame starting at base 1. CDR1 and CDR2 are drawn from the germline V gene: SGDLS, YYNGEE. What the study reported, not specific to this receptor: After ivuxolimab, more expanded clones were found on average in CD8+ T cells than in CD4+ T cells. At doses of 0.1 to 3.0 mg/kg, clonal expansion of both CD4+ and CD8+ T cells in blood was seen between baseline and week 6. Low levels of normalized T-cell clonal expansion were also shown by some nonresponding patients. In partial responders in the 0.1-3.0 mg/kg groups, normalized peripheral clonal expansion was found to be among the lowest, especially among CD8+ T cells. The antigen specificity of the peripheral T cells that underwent clonal expansion was not determined.

Genomic DNA was extracted from sorted cells for sequencing of the TCRbeta CDR3 region. The immunoSEQ Assay was used to sequence the TCRbeta CDR3 regions. This is the immuneACCESS table as TCRdb keeps it, with only in-frame sequences that have V and J called. A part of the clones is gone; compared with another copy, unresolved V genes explain less than half, and the rest is unexplained. Here the sample has tens of thousands of clones; 70% to 80% occur a single time. Jointly, the top ten make up roughly 4.5% of the sample. Patients with autoimmune disease history or receiving systemic immunosuppression were excluded from the trial. Peripheral blood for TCR sequencing was drawn from every dose cohort at baseline, at cycle 4 day 1 and at cycle 7 day 1. Samples came from an open-label, multicenter, first-in-human phase I dose-escalation trial of ivuxolimab. Adults with locally advanced or metastatic head and neck squamous cell, hepatocellular, melanoma or renal cell carcinoma were enrolled in the trial. CD4+ and CD8+ T cells were sorted separately from peripheral blood before TCR sequencing.

The sample consisted of CD4+ or CD8+ T cells sorted from blood, taken in a trial of the OX40 agonist ivuxolimab. The rearranged chain carries TRBV9 and TRBJ2-3; the D gene is unclear. This sequence was found in an adult with an advanced solid tumor such as melanoma, head and neck, liver or kidney cancer. In nucleotides, the sequence is TGTGCCAGCAGCGTATCCGCGATGCTCACAGATACGCAGTATTTT. Its protein is CASSVSAMLTDTQYF.